This entry is about one TCR delta chain. Its antigen is unknown. The data originate from a study of Vδ1+ human thymocytes. Study-wide findings and caveats: Thymic TRG and TRD repertoires appeared highly polyclonal, with Gaussian CDR3 length distributions.

Sequences come from RNA converted to cDNA by reverse transcription. Pooled V-gene forward primers with one constant-region reverse primer generated the CDR3 amplicons by multiplex PCR. TCRdb re-processed the multiplex PCR reads using CATT. Of approximately 24,000 delta-chain clones in the sample, more than 6.5% were seen once. The V segment lost 3 bases and the J segment 0 bases; nucleotides outside the gene matches: 14. The germline V gene encodes CDR1 TSWWSYY and CDR2 QGS. The CDR3 has 19 amino acids. This TCR was recovered from a girl less than two years old who had congenital heart surgery. The sample taken for sequencing was Vdelta1+ gamma-delta thymocytes from the thymus. Subset of the sample: FACS-sorted CD3+ TCRalphabeta- TCRVdelta1+ TCRVdelta2- thymocytes. This chain links TRDV1 with TRDJ1, with TRDD3 matching 9 bases. The CDR3 nucleotides are TGTGCTCTTGGGGACCCTCCCGTACTGGGGGACCCGTACACCGATAAACTCATCTTT. It codes for CALGDPPVLGDPYTDKLIF.